This T cell receptor beta chain appears in the sequencing data of a study of blood T cell repertoires in COVID-19. Details on this clone: The identical CDR3 is also encoded by other nucleotide sequences in the sample.

Libraries were prepared by immunoSEQ multiplex PCR; TCRdb keeps only in-frame clonotypes and omits some of them. This table holds about 150,000 clones, roughly four fifths found once. The ends lost 0 bases at V and 7 bases at J; junction bases unmatched: 3. CDR3 length: 14 amino acids. Germline V gene data show CDR1 as SGDLS and CDR2 as YYNGEE. Two negative PCRs, clearance, or symptom resolution characterized the recovered Cohort 3 donors. This sequence originates from a man aged 50 or older who had recovered from COVID-19. V usage is TRBV9 and J usage is TRBJ2-1; TRBD2 matches 8 bases. The sequenced material came from PBMCs or T cells enriched from blood (not recorded which). This CDR3 reads CASSVGGTSNEQFF. For the CDR3, the DNA is TGTGCCAGCAGCGTAGGAGGGACTAGTAATGAGCAGTTCTTC.